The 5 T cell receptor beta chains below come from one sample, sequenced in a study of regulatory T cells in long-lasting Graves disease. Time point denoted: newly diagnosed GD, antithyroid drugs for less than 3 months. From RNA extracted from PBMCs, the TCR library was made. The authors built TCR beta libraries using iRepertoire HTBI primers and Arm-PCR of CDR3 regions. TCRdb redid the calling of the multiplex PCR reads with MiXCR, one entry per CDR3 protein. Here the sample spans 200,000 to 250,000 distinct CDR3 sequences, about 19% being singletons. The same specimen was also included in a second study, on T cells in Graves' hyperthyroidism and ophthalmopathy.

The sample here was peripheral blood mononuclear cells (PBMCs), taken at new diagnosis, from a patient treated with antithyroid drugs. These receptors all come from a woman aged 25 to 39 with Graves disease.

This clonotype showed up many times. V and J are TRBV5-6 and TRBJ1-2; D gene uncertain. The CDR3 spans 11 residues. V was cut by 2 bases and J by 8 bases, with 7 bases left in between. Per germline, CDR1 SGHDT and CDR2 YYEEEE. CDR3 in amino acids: CASSFQTGYTF. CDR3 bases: TGTGCCAGCAGCTTTCAGACGGGCTACACCTTC.

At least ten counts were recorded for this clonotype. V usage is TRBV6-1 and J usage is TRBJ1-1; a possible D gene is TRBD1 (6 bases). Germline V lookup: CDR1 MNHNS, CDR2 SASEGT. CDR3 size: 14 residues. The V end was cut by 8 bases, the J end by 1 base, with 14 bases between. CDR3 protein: CASGRTAGNTEAFF. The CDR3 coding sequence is TGTGCCAGCGGAAGGACAGCGGGGAACACTGAAGCTTTCTTT.

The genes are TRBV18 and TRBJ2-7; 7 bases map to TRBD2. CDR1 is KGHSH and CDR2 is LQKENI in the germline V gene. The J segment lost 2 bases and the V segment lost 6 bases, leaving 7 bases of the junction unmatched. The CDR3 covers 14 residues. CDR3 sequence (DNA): TGTGCCAGCTCCCGCTCTAGCGGTGCCTACGAGCAGTACTTC. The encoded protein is CASSRSSGAYEQYF.

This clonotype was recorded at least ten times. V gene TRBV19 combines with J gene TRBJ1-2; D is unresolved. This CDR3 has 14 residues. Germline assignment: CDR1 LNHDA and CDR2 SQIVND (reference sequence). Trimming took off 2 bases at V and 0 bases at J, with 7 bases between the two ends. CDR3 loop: CASSIRVPNYGYTF. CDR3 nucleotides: TGTGCCAGTAGTATAAGAGTTCCTAACTATGGCTACACCTTC.

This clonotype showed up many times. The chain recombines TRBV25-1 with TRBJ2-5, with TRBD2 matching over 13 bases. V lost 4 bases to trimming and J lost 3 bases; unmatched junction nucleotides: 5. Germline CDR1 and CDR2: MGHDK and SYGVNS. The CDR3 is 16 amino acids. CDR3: CASSVTSGGPKETQYF. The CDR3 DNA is TGTGCCAGCAGTGTGACTAGCGGGGGGCCGAAAGAGACCCAGTACTTC.